This passage covers 23 T cell receptor beta chains from one sample sequenced in a study of T cells in localized non-small cell lung cancer (dated by TCRdb to the early 2020s). The library was produced with the immunoSEQ multiplex PCR assay. The table comes from immuneACCESS by way of TCRdb, which keeps in-frame sequences with V and J called. Part of the clones is missing from these tables; in studies checked, under half for an unresolved V gene and the rest for unknown reasons. Across this sample there are 50,000 to 65,000 clones, with around three quarters seen only once. Together, the top ten hold more than 4% of the sample. Specimen: PBMCs, collected before any cancer treatment. These receptors were taken from a woman aged 40 to 75 with stage II lung adenocarcinoma.

The CDR3 protein is CASSAHENTEAFF. The CDR3, as DNA: TGTGCCAGCAGCGCACACGAGAACACTGAAGCTTTCTTT. The J gene is TRBJ1-1, the V gene TRBV6-6, with unresolved D. The CDR3 covers 13 residues. Per germline, CDR1 MNHNY and CDR2 SVGAGI (reference sequence). Trimming took 6 bases from V and 1 from J, leaving 9 bases between them.

This clone has only one observation. The chain employs TRBV18 and TRBJ1-1; TRBD1 aligns across 9 bases. CDR3 length equals 15 residues. After removal of 3 bases from V and 5 bases from J, the junction contained 7 bases not matched to a gene. Per germline, CDR1 KGHSH and CDR2 LQKENI. CDR3 DNA sequence: TGTGCCAGCTCACCCATGGGACAGGGCGGAACTGAAGCTTTCTTT. Residues: CASSPMGQGGTEAFF.

The J gene is TRBJ1-1, the V gene TRBV11-2; TRBD1 aligns across 8 bases. This CDR3 contains 16 residues. The V gene's germline CDR1 is SGHAT and CDR2 FQNNGV. Trimming cost V 4 bases and J 3 bases; bases outside gene matches: 10. The CDR3 sequence: CASSSFQGAQDTEAFF. The CDR3 DNA reads TGTGCCAGCAGCTCTTTCCAGGGGGCGCAGGACACTGAAGCTTTCTTT.

The chain employs TRBV27 and TRBJ2-7; 8 bases match TRBD1. The CDR3 runs to 15 residues. V lost 6 bases to trimming and J lost 0 bases; unmatched junction nucleotides: 7. CDR1 MNHEY and CDR2 SMNVEV come from the germline V gene (reference sequence). CDR3 nucleotide sequence: TGTGCCAGCAGACAAGGGACAGGCCGCTCCTACGAGCAGTACTTC. Translation: CASRQGTGRSYEQYF.

The chain has TRBV29-1 and TRBJ2-1, with 9 positions matching TRBD1. The CDR3 is 14 residues long. J gave up 11 bases and V 3 bases, and 11 bases lay outside the gene matches. Germline V gene data show CDR1 as SQVTM and CDR2 as ANQGSEA. CDR3 sequence: CSVDLDRGADKQFF. The CDR3, as DNA: TGCAGCGTTGATCTAGACAGGGGGGCGGATAAGCAGTTCTTC.

V usage is TRBV28 and J usage is TRBJ1-2, with D uncertain. Trimming took off 5 bases at V and 4 bases at J, with 14 bases between the two ends. The CDR3 spans 14 residues. Germline lookup yields CDR1 MDHEN and CDR2 SYDVKM. Here the CDR3 reads CASSLPDGGYGYTF. The CDR3 DNA reads as TGTGCCAGCAGTCTACCGGACGGAGGCTATGGCTACACCTTC.

The CDR3 sequence is CASSKRRDQETQYF. For the CDR3, the DNA is TGTGCCAGTAGTAAACGACGGGACCAAGAGACCCAGTACTTC. V gene TRBV19 combines with J gene TRBJ2-5, with D unclear. Germline CDR1 LNHDA, CDR2 SQIVND (reference sequence). V lost 4 bases, J lost 0 bases, and 9 bases lay in between. The CDR3 runs 14 residues.

The rearrangement links TRBV28 to TRBJ1-4, with D perhaps TRBD1 (5 bases). Germline V CDR1 and CDR2: MDHEN, SYDVKM. This CDR3 comprises 15 residues. Trimming shortened V by 6 bases and J by 3 bases, and 14 bases separated the two germline ends. As DNA, the CDR3 is TGTGCCAGCAGCTCAGGGTTTCCGGCTAATGAAAAACTGTTTTTT. As protein: CASSSGFPANEKLFF.

This clone came up a few times. This chain connects TRBV5-1 to TRBJ2-1; D might be TRBD1 or TRBD2, each matching 5 bases. The CDR3 extends over 14 amino acids. Germline-derived CDR1 and CDR2 are SGHRS and YFSETQ. V gave up 7 bases and J gave up 1 base, with 12 bases separating them. The CDR3, as DNA: TGCGCCAGCGGCCGGGACCAATCCTACAATGAGCAGTTCTTC. Protein product: CASGRDQSYNEQFF.

The CDR3 sequence is CASSDPNLAGGVDTQYF. CDR3 nucleotides: TGTGCCAGCAGTGACCCCAACTTAGCGGGGGGGGTAGATACGCAGTATTTT. The chain couples TRBV27 to TRBJ2-3, with 11 bases aligning to TRBD2. The CDR3 has 17 amino acids. Looked up from germline, CDR1 is MNHEY and CDR2 is SMNVEV (reference sequence). The V gene end was trimmed by 5 bases and the J gene end by 5 bases; junction bases not matched to a gene: 12.

The chain is built from TRBV4-1 and TRBJ2-2; D possibly matches TRBD1 or TRBD2 (6 bases each). Germline CDR1 and CDR2: MGHRA and YSYEKL. The CDR3 loop spans 17 amino acids. With 0 bases removed from V and 1 base from J, the gap between germline ends came to 12 bases. This chain's CDR3 is CASSQDRGTKNTGELFF. Written as DNA, the CDR3 is TGCGCCAGCAGCCAAGATCGGGGGACAAAGAACACCGGGGAGCTGTTTTTT.

In its sample, this clone was seen many times. The V call is TRBV30, the J call TRBJ2-2; possibly TRBD2 for D (6 bases). This CDR3 is 16 amino acids long. The germline CDR1 and CDR2 sequences are GTSNPN and SVGIG (reference sequence). The V and J ends lost 7 bases and 0 bases respectively, with 18 bases between them. The CDR3 protein is CASLGGEVANTGELFF. CDR3 sequence (DNA): TGTGCCTCCCTGGGTGGGGAGGTTGCGAACACCGGGGAGCTGTTTTTT.

In nucleotides, the CDR3 is TGTGCCAGTAATGAGGGGGGTCAAGAGACCCAGTACTTC. Translated, it gives CASNEGGQETQYF. The V and J genes are TRBV7-8 and TRBJ2-5; TRBD1 or TRBD2 may be the D gene (6 bases each). Germline CDR1 and CDR2: SGHVS and FQNEAQ. This CDR3 has 13 amino acids. With 9 bases removed from V and 2 bases from J, the gap between germline ends came to 13 bases. The whole variable domain, filled in from reference TRBV7-8 and TRBJ2-5, reads GAGVSQSPRYKVAKRGQDVALRCDPISGHVSLFWYQQALGQGPEFLTYFQNEAQLDKSGLPSDRFFAERPEGSVSTLKIQRTQQEDSAVYLCASNEGGQETQYFGPGTRLLVL.

The genes are TRBV4-1 and TRBJ1-1; maybe TRBD1 (5 bases). From germline, CDR1 is MGHRA and CDR2 YSYEKL. The CDR3 spans 17 residues. The germline V and J ends were trimmed by 0 bases and 1 base, with 15 bases remaining between them. The CDR3 reads CASSQDRVLPANTEAFF. CDR3 in DNA: TGCGCCAGCAGCCAAGACAGGGTCCTCCCCGCGAACACTGAAGCTTTCTTT.

CDR3 loop: CASSNGLNTEAFF. The CDR3, as DNA: TGTGCCAGCAGTAATGGCCTGAACACTGAAGCTTTCTTT. The J gene is TRBJ1-1, the V gene TRBV2, with no clear D. V lost 5 bases and J lost 0, with 7 bases in between. CDR1 and CDR2 (germline): SNHLY, FYNNEI. The CDR3 sequence is 13 residues long.

This clone was seen once. The chain carries TRBV6-4 and TRBJ2-1; D possibly corresponds to TRBD1 (5 bases). V was pared by 3 bases and J by 10 bases, with 16 bases between. CDR3 size: 14 residues. Germline V gene lookup returns CDR1 MRHNA and CDR2 SNTAGT. This CDR3 reads CASSEAQGLREQFF. The CDR3 DNA is TGTGCCAGCAGTGAGGCCCAGGGATTGAGAGAGCAGTTCTTC.

The V call is TRBV18, the J call TRBJ2-1, with D perhaps matching TRBD2 (7 bases). V lost 2 bases to trimming and J lost 5 bases, with 19 bases between them. The CDR3 length is 17 residues. Germline loops: CDR1 KGHSH, CDR2 LQKENI. This CDR3 is CASSPIRGAQSDNEQFF. The CDR3 DNA follows: TGTGCCAGCTCACCAATCCGGGGGGCGCAATCAGACAATGAGCAGTTCTTC.

This clone has a handful of counts. This chain connects TRBV19 to TRBJ1-2; no reliable D call. CDR1 LNHDA and CDR2 SQIVND come from the germline V gene (reference sequence). The CDR3 covers 13 residues. Trimming left V 0 bases short and J 4 bases short, with 6 bases between. The CDR3 DNA sequence: TGTGCCAGTAGTATAGACGCCTTCTATGGCTACACCTTC. Protein: CASSIDAFYGYTF.

This chain connects TRBV27 to TRBJ2-5, with TRBD2 identical over 9 bases. The CDR3 runs to 13 residues. Germline CDR1 is MNHEY and CDR2 is SMNVEV (reference sequence). The V and J ends lost 5 bases and 4 bases, in that order; junction bases with no gene match: 2. DNA for the CDR3: TGTGCCAGCAGTCCGGGACTAGCAGAGACCCAGTACTTC. Its translation: CASSPGLAETQYF.

The V and J genes are TRBV7-9 and TRBJ2-7, with a weak D call TRBD2 (6 bases). Looked up from germline, CDR1 is SEHNR and CDR2 is FQNEAQ (reference sequence). The germline V and J ends were trimmed by 1 base and 3 bases, with 10 bases remaining between them. The CDR3 has 14 residues. CDR3 DNA: TGTGCCAGCAGCTTAGGGGAGGCGAACTACGAGCAGTACTTC. This codes for CASSLGEANYEQYF.

V is TRBV6-6 and J is TRBJ2-6; D is perhaps TRBD2 (7 bases). The CDR3 has 15 amino acids. V was pared by 11 bases and J by 1 base, with 15 bases between. The germline CDR1 and CDR2 sequences are MNHNY and SVGAGI (reference sequence). CDR3 protein: CAYREGKSGANVLTF. Here the CDR3 DNA reads TGTGCCTACAGGGAGGGGAAGTCTGGGGCCAACGTCCTGACTTTC.

This chain links TRBV15 with TRBJ2-5; D remains ambiguous. The CDR3 is made up of 16 amino acids. The germline V gene has CDR1 LNHNV and CDR2 YYDKDF (reference sequence). V lost 0 bases and J 1 base, leaving 12 bases between the germline ends. The CDR3 DNA follows: TGTGCCACCAGCAGAGATCGCCAGCCAAGCCAAGAGACCCAGTACTTC. This translates into CATSRDRQPSQETQYF.

The gene calls are TRBV19 and TRBJ2-6; D is ambiguous. CDR1 and CDR2 from the germline V gene are LNHDA and SQIVND (reference sequence). This CDR3 comprises 15 residues. Trimming took off 10 bases at V and 0 bases at J, with 13 bases between the two ends. This CDR3 reads CATLDGSSGANVLTF. The CDR3 DNA reads as TGTGCCACCCTTGACGGAAGCTCTGGGGCCAACGTCCTGACTTTC.